This entry describes one T cell receptor (beta chain). The sample comes from a study of cytomegalovirus exposure and HLA in healthy donors. Germline CDR1 and CDR2: SNHLY and FYNNEI. V was clipped by 6 bases and J by 7 bases, with 15 bases between them. The CDR3 has 13 residues. This PCR relied on a set of 60 Vbeta primers and 13 Jbeta primers. Method: immunoSEQ multiplex PCR; TCRdb's copy keeps in-frame clones and lacks some. The profile covers around 130,000 clones, with over 75% appearing a single time and 0.45% to 0.55% taken by the ten largest. Source material: PBMCs. The chain couples TRBV2 to TRBJ2-5, with D maybe TRBD1 (5 bases). The TCR sequence derives from a woman between 40 and 50 years old in good health and CMV-seronegative. The CDR3 region is CASSSDTLRTQYF. The CDR3 DNA reads TGTGCCAGCAGCTCGGACACCCTTAGGACCCAGTACTTC. Together with reference TRBV2 and TRBJ2-5, the CDR3 gives the full variable domain: EPEVTQTPSHQVTQMGQEVILRCVPISNHLYFYWYRQILGQKVEFLVSFYNNEISEKSEIFDDQFSVERPDGSNFTLKIRSTKLEDSAMYFCASSSDTLRTQYFGPGTRLLVL.